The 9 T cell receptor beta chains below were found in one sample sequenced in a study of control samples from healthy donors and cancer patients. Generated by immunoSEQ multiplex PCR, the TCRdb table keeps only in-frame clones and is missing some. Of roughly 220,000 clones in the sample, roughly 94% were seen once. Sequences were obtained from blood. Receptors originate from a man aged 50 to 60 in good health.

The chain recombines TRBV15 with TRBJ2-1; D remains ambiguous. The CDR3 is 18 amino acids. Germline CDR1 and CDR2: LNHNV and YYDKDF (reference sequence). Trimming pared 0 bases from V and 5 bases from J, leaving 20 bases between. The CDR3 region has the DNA TGTGCCACCAGCAGAGATCTAACGGCCCGGGTTGTTGACAATGAGCAGTTCTTC. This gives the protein CATSRDLTARVVDNEQFF. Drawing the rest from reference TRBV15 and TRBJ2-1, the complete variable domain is DAMVIQNPRYQVTQFGKPVTLSCSQTLNHNVMYWYQQKSSQAPKLLFHYYDKDFNNEADTPDNFQSRRPNTSFCFLDIRSPGLGDTAMYLCATSRDLTARVVDNEQFFGPGTRLTVL.

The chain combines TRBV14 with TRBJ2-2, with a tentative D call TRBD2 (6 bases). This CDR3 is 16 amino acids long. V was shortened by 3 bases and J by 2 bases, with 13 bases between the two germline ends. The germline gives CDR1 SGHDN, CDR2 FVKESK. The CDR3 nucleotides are TGTGCCAGCAGCCACGCGGGGCTACTTAACACCGGGGAGCTGTTTTTT. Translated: CASSHAGLLNTGELFF.

DNA of the CDR3: TGTGCCACTCAGGGGGCCGGGTTAATGAACACTGAAGCTTTCTTT. Amino acid sequence: CATQGAGLMNTEAFF. J is TRBJ1-1 and V is TRBV6-5, with 8 positions matching TRBD1. Germline V gene data show CDR1 as MNHEY and CDR2 as SVGAGI. The CDR3 consists of 15 residues. V shed 10 bases, J shed 0 bases, and the junction held 10 bases outside the gene matches.

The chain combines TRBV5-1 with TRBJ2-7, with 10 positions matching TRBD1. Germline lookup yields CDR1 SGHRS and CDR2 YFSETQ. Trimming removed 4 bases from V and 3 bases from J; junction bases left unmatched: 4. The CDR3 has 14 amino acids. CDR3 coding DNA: TGCGCCAGCAGCCCGGGACAGGGGCACTACGAGCAGTACGTC. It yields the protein CASSPGQGHYEQYV.

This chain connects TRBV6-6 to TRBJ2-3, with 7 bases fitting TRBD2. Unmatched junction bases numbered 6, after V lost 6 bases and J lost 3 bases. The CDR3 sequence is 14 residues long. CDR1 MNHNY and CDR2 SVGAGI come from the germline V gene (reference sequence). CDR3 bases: TGTGCCAGCAGACCGAGAGCGGGAACAGATACGCAGTATTTT. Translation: CASRPRAGTDTQYF.

The CDR3 reads CASTAGIAGPGEQYV. The CDR3, as DNA: TGTGCCAGTACTGCGGGAATAGCGGGGCCAGGCGAGCAGTACGTC. The gene calls are TRBV6-5 and TRBJ2-7; 8 nucleotides match TRBD2. The junction had 16 bases not matched to a gene; V was cut back by 9 bases and J by 6 bases. Germline assignment: CDR1 MNHEY and CDR2 SVGAGI. CDR3 length: 15 residues.

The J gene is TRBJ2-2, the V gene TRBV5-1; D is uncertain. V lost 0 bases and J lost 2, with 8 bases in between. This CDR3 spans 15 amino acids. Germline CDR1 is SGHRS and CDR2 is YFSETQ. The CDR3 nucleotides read TGCGCCAGCAGCTTGGCGGGTAGAAACACCGGGGAGCTGTTTTTT. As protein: CASSLAGRNTGELFF.

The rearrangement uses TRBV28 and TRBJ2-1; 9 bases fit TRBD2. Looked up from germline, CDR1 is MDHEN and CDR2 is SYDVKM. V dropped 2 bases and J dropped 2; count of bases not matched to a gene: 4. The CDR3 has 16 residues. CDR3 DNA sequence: TGTGCCAGCAGTTTAGGTAGCGGGGGAACCTACAATGAGCAGTTCTTC. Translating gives CASSLGSGGTYNEQFF.

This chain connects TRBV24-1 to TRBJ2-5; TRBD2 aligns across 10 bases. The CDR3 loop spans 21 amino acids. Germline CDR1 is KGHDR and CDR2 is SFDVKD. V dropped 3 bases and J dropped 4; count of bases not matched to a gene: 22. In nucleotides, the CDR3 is TGTGCCACCAGTGATCCCTCCCCTAGCGGGGGCACGGGGGAGGGTCCAGAGACCCAGTACTTC. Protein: CATSDPSPSGGTGEGPETQYF.